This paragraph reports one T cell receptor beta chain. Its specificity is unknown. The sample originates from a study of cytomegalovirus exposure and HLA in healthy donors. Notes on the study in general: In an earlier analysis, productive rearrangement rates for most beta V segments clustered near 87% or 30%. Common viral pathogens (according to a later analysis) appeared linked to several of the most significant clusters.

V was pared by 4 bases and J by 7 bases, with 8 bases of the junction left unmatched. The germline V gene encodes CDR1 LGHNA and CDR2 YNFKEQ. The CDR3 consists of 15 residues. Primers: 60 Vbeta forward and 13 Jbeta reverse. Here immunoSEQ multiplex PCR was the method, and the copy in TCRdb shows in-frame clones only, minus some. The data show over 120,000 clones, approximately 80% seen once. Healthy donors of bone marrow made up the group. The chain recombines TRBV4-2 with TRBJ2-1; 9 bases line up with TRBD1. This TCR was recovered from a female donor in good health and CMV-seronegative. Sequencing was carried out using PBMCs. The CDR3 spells CASSRRGQGMNEQFF. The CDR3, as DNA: TGTGCCAGCAGCCGCCGAGGACAGGGGATGAATGAGCAGTTCTTC.